This entry features one T cell receptor beta chain sequence. What it binds is not known. This specimen belongs to a study of T cells in Graves' hyperthyroidism and ophthalmopathy. Germline loops: CDR1 SGHAT, CDR2 FQNNGV. The CDR3 contains 15 residues. With 4 bases removed from V and 6 bases from J, the gap between germline ends came to 16 bases. The TCR beta CDR3 regions underwent amplification using RNA transcripts as the source. During a first-round RT-PCR of the TCR CDR3, the HTBI primer set was used. TCRdb itself ran the multiplex PCR reads through MiXCR, one entry per CDR3 protein. The sample includes approximately 600,000 distinct CDR3 sequences, 14% of them seen just once. General study points: Researchers found most expanded thyroid clonotypes above 0.001 in blood as well.

The cohort's ophthalmopathy patients, a group with duration under 3 months, had a Clinical Activity Score of at least 3 and a NOSPECS grade of at least 4. The specimen sequenced was blood. The clonotype was recovered from a woman under 30 with Graves' ophthalmopathy. The chain carries TRBV11-2 and TRBJ2-1, with D perhaps matching TRBD2 (5 bases). The chain's CDR3 is CASSSPAPEGNEQFF. As DNA, the CDR3 is TGTGCCAGCAGCTCGCCCGCGCCTGAGGGCAATGAGCAGTTCTTC. The whole variable domain, filled in from reference TRBV11-2 and TRBJ2-1, reads EAGVAQSPRYKIIEKRQSVAFWCNPISGHATLYWYQQILGQGPKLLIQFQNNGVVDDSQLPKDRFSAERLKGVDSTLKIQPAKLEDSAVYLCASSSPAPEGNEQFFGPGTRLTVL.